A selection of T cell receptor beta chains follows, all from one sample in a study of control samples from healthy donors and cancer patients. The method was immunoSEQ multiplex PCR; TCRdb's version includes in-frame clones alone and lacks a portion of them. The sample consists of 95,000 to 150,000 clones, 89% of them appearing once. Material: blood. Receptors originate from a man aged 50 to 59 in good health. Both conserved end residues are part of each CDR3. A D gene is named only where the DNA matches it firmly. Some rows have no size entry. The others give once, few or many, or a class for an expanded clone.

v_call,j_call,d_call,clone_size,cdr3_nt,cdr3_aa
TRBV24-1,TRBJ2-7,TRBD1,.,TGTGCCACCAGTGATTCTTACGGACAGGGGTTCAACGAGCAGTACTTC,CATSDSYGQGFNEQYF
TRBV6-6,TRBJ2-7,.,.,TGTGCCAGCAGGCAGATCTCCGGCGGTGGGACCTACGAGCAGTACTTC,CASRQISGGGTYEQYF
TRBV3-1/TRBV3-2,TRBJ2-7,TRBD1,.,TGTGCCAGCAGCCTACGCGGGACAGGGAGCTCCTACGAGCAGTACTTC,CASSLRGTGSSYEQYF
TRBV29-1,TRBJ2-3,.,.,TGCAGCGTTGACGCGGGGGCCGTCACAGATACGCAGTATTTT,CSVDAGAVTDTQYF
TRBV7-8,TRBJ2-3,TRBD2,few,TGTGCCAGCAGCTTACTAGCGGGGAGGGGAGATACGCAGTATTTT,CASSLLAGRGDTQYF
TRBV5-4,TRBJ2-1,TRBD1,few,TGTGCCAGCAGCTATGACAGGGACGGCGAGCAGTTCTTC,CASSYDRDGEQFF
TRBV10-2,TRBJ1-4,TRBD1,once,TGCGCCAGCAGCCACAGGGGGTTAACTAATGAAAAACTGTTTTTT,CASSHRGLTNEKLFF
TRBV6-6,TRBJ1-3,.,once,TGTGCCAGCAGTTCCAATTGGGACACCATATATTTT,CASSSNWDTIYF
TRBV5-1,TRBJ2-3,TRBD2,.,TGCGCCAGCAGCTTGACTAGCGGGGGGGGCACAGATACGCAGTATTTT,CASSLTSGGGTDTQYF
TRBV12-5,TRBJ1-1,.,.,TGTGCTAGTGGGCCCGGTGTGACAGCGAACACTGAAGCTTTCTTT,CASGPGVTANTEAFF
TRBV30,TRBJ1-1,.,.,TGTGCCTGGAGCCGGGGCCTCCAAACGGGCACTGAAGCTTTCTTT,CAWSRGLQTGTEAFF
TRBV15,TRBJ1-1,.,.,TGTGCCATCCCGCAAGAGGGGCACACTGAAGCTTTCTTT,CAIPQEGHTEAFF
TRBV29-1,TRBJ2-3,.,.,TGCAGCCTACGAAGTTTATCTAGCACAGATACGCAGTATTTT,CSLRSLSSTDTQYF
TRBV30,TRBJ2-7,TRBD1,.,TGTGCCTGGAGTAAAACCGGACAGGGGGGGTCCTACGAGCAGTACTTC,CAWSKTGQGGSYEQYF
TRBV3-1/TRBV3-2,TRBJ2-3,TRBD2,.,TGTGCCAGCAGCCTTATCCGGGGGGCAGATACGCAGTATTTT,CASSLIRGADTQYF
TRBV9,TRBJ1-3,.,.,TGTGCCAGCAGCGTAGGCAGTTCTGGAAACACCATATATTTT,CASSVGSSGNTIYF
TRBV7-2,TRBJ2-5,TRBD2,.,TGTGCCAGCAGCTTGGGACCTCTAGCGGGGGGGCAAGAGACCCAGTACTTC,CASSLGPLAGGQETQYF
TRBV9,TRBJ1-3,.,.,TGTGCCAGCAGCGTAGGGTTGAGGGGGGGTCGTAGCTCTGGAAACACCATATATTTT,CASSVGLRGGRSSGNTIYF
TRBV7-2,TRBJ1-2,.,.,TGTGCCAGCGCACAGGAGACGGGACATTATGGCTACACCTTC,CASAQETGHYGYTF
TRBV11-3,TRBJ2-3,.,.,TGTGCCAGCAGCCAAGAGACGGAAACAGATACGCAGTATTTT,CASSQETETDTQYF
TRBV11-2,TRBJ1-1,.,.,TGTGCCAGCAGCTCCCCTTGGGCGTCGAACACTGAAGCTTTCTTT,CASSSPWASNTEAFF
TRBV5-1,TRBJ2-2,.,once,TGCGCCAGCAGCTTGATACAGCTGAACACCGGGGAGCTGTTTTTT,CASSLIQLNTGELFF
TRBV18,TRBJ1-1,TRBD1,.,TGTGCCAGCTCCCCGGGGACAGGGATGGTTGAAGCTTTCTTT,CASSPGTGMVEAFF
TRBV5-1,TRBJ1-1,TRBD1,.,TGCGCCAGCAGCTCTACAGGGGTCCGGAACACTGAAGCTTTCTTT,CASSSTGVRNTEAFF
TRBV2,TRBJ2-2,TRBD1,.,TGTGCCAGCACGGGACAGGGGACGGGGGAGCTGTTTTTT,CASTGQGTGELFF
TRBV5-1,TRBJ1-2,.,.,TGCGCCAGCAGCTTGGTTGCAGGGCGGGATGGCTACACCTTC,CASSLVAGRDGYTF
TRBV19,TRBJ1-1,TRBD1,.,TGTGCCAGTAGTTCCCCGGACAGGGGGCCTACTGAAGCTTTCTTT,CASSSPDRGPTEAFF
TRBV29-1,TRBJ2-2,TRBD1,.,TGCAGCGTTCGACAGGGGGGGACCGGGGAGCTGTTTTTT,CSVRQGGTGELFF
TRBV18,TRBJ1-4,TRBD1,.,TGTGCCAGCTCATTGGACAGGGGGCGTGAAAAACTGTTTTTT,CASSLDRGREKLFF
TRBV12-3/TRBV12-4,TRBJ2-5,TRBD2,.,TGTGCCAGCAGGCGGGAGGGAGAGACCCAGTACTTC,CASRREGETQYF
TRBV9,TRBJ1-3,.,once,TGTGCCAGCAGCAAAACGCAGGGAGCTGGAAACACCATATATTTT,CASSKTQGAGNTIYF
TRBV7-9,TRBJ1-5,.,.,TGTGCCAGCAGCTTGGGGGGGCTTAGCAATCAGCCCCAGCATTTT,CASSLGGLSNQPQHF
TRBV7-9,TRBJ2-1,TRBD2,.,TGTGCCAGCAGCTTTAAGCGGGGGCCATACAATGAGCAGTTCTTC,CASSFKRGPYNEQFF
TRBV10-3,TRBJ1-1,.,.,TGTGCCATCAGTGAGTCGGGGCTAAGGGGAGGCACTGAAGCTTTCTTT,CAISESGLRGGTEAFF
TRBV19,TRBJ1-1,TRBD1,.,TGTGCCAGTAGTATAACAGGGGAGGCTGAAGCTTTCTTT,CASSITGEAEAFF
TRBV7-6,TRBJ1-1,.,.,TGTGCCAGCAGCTTCGCCCGCTTGGGGGGGCAGACTGAAGCTTTCTTT,CASSFARLGGQTEAFF
TRBV25-1,TRBJ2-3,TRBD1,.,TGTGCCAGCAGTGAATTTACAGGGGGCGGTACAGATACGCAGTATTTT,CASSEFTGGGTDTQYF
TRBV14,TRBJ2-7,.,.,TGTGCCAGCAGCCGGTGGAACGAGCAGTACTTC,CASSRWNEQYF
TRBV7-8,TRBJ1-5,TRBD1,.,TGTGCCAGCAGCTACAGGGGAAATCAGCCCCAGCATTTT,CASSYRGNQPQHF
TRBV2,TRBJ2-7,.,.,TGTGCCAGCAGTGCAGGAGGGGGGGCCTACGAGCAGTACTTC,CASSAGGGAYEQYF
TRBV19,TRBJ2-5,TRBD1,.,TGTGCCAGTAGACGGACAGGGGTGGGAGAGACCCAGTACTTC,CASRRTGVGETQYF
TRBV27,TRBJ2-3,.,.,TGTGCCAGTGGACAGAGCACAGATACGCAGTATTTT,CASGQSTDTQYF
TRBV6-5,TRBJ1-1,.,.,TGTGCCAGCAGTTACAGGAACACTGAAGCTTTCTTT,CASSYRNTEAFF
TRBV29-1,TRBJ1-2,.,.,TGCAGCGTTAGCCGGGGCCCCGACTATGGCTACACCTTC,CSVSRGPDYGYTF
TRBV9,TRBJ1-1,TRBD1,.,TGTGCCAGCAGCGTAGTCGGGGCAGGGGGCGGGAACACTGAAGCTTTCTTT,CASSVVGAGGGNTEAFF
TRBV5-4,TRBJ1-2,.,few,TGTGCCAGCAGCGTGGGGGTAGGCTACACCTTC,CASSVGVGYTF
TRBV11-2,TRBJ1-1,.,.,TGTGCCAGCAGCTTGCAGTCAGGGGCTGGCACTGAAGCTTTCTTT,CASSLQSGAGTEAFF
TRBV18,TRBJ1-1,.,once,TGTGCCAGCTCATCGGGAAGGTCCACTGAAGCTTTCTTT,CASSSGRSTEAFF
TRBV7-2,TRBJ2-7,.,.,TGTGCCAGCAGCTTAGGAGGGCCCGGTTCCTACGAGCAGTACTTC,CASSLGGPGSYEQYF
TRBV14,TRBJ1-2,.,few,TGTGCCAGCAGTGAAGGGAACTATGGCTACACCTTC,CASSEGNYGYTF
TRBV19,TRBJ2-7,.,.,TGTGCCAGTAGTATAGATATGGACAGAACCTACGAGCAGTACTTC,CASSIDMDRTYEQYF
TRBV29-1,TRBJ2-7,.,.,TGCAGCGTTGAAGGCCCCTCGACACTGTACGAGCAGTACTTC,CSVEGPSTLYEQYF
TRBV29-1,TRBJ1-1,TRBD1,.,TGCAGCGTTCGGGACAGGGGGAGAAGCACTGAAGCTTTCTTT,CSVRDRGRSTEAFF